Listed below are T cell receptor beta chains from one sample, sequenced in a study of T cells in lung cancer brain metastases. Only in-frame clones appear in the TCRdb table, and some are missing; sequencing was by immunoSEQ multiplex PCR. Of 3,200 or so clones listed, less than 90% are singletons. The sample was tumor tissue from the primary lung tumor. The receptor set was obtained from a woman aged 50 to 65 with non-small cell lung cancer. Both conserved end residues are part of each CDR3. D genes are given only for firm matches. Clone size is given for some rows only: seen once, a few or many times, or a class if the clone is expanded.

>TRBV10-3|NA|TRBJ1-3|NA
CAIRTTYSGNTIYF
TGTGCCATCAGGACGACTTACTCTGGAAACACCATATATTTT
>TRBV5-1|NA|TRBJ1-1|TRBD1
CASSLSQGAENTEAFF
TGCGCCAGCAGCCTGAGCCAGGGGGCGGAGAACACTGAAGCTTTCTTT
>TRBV28|NA|TRBJ1-2|NA
CASSPGELLNYDYTF
TGTGCCAGCAGTCCGGGGGAGCTTCTTAACTATGACTACACCTTC
>TRBV5-6|once|TRBJ2-1|TRBD1
CASSYAGGRGYNEQFF
TGTGCCAGCAGCTATGCCGGTGGCAGGGGGTACAATGAGCAGTTCTTC
>TRBV6-6|once|TRBJ1-3|NA
CASRRDSSGNTIYF
TGTGCCAGCAGGCGAGACAGCTCTGGAAACACCATATATTTT
>TRBV4-2|NA|TRBJ2-1|NA
CASSQGGPGNEQFF
TGTGCCAGCAGCCAAGGGGGACCAGGCAATGAGCAGTTCTTC
>TRBV15|NA|TRBJ1-1|TRBD1
CATSPEDRALNTEAFF
TGTGCCACCAGCCCCGAAGACAGGGCCCTGAACACTGAAGCTTTCTTT
>TRBV4-1|once|TRBJ1-6|NA
CASSEREASPLHF
TGCGCCAGCAGTGAAAGGGAGGCATCACCCCTCCACTTT
>TRBV29-1|once|TRBJ2-2|NA
CSVARSAANTGELFF
TGCAGCGTTGCAAGGTCCGCCGCGAACACCGGGGAGCTGTTTTTT
>TRBV5-1|NA|TRBJ1-3|NA
CASSYDSASGNTIYF
TGCGCCAGCAGCTATGACAGCGCGTCTGGAAACACCATATATTTT
>TRBV18|NA|TRBJ2-2|TRBD1
CASSPRAGGPGKTGELFF
TGTGCCAGCTCACCAAGGGCAGGGGGCCCGGGGAAGACCGGGGAGCTGTTTTTT
>TRBV6-5|NA|TRBJ2-1|NA
CASSYGAVNEQFF
TGTGCCAGCAGTTACGGGGCTGTCAATGAGCAGTTCTTC
>TRBV7-9|NA|TRBJ1-2|NA
CASSFWEGGYTF
TGTGCCAGCAGTTTTTGGGAGGGCGGCTACACCTTC
>TRBV2|once|TRBJ1-2|NA
CASSVRGSGYTF
TGTGCCAGCAGTGTAAGGGGAAGCGGCTACACCTTC
>TRBV7-2|once|TRBJ1-6|NA
CASSSRQMGSPLHF
TGTGCCAGCAGCTCCAGACAAATGGGTTCACCCCTCCACTTT
>TRBV29-1|NA|TRBJ1-1|NA
CSARSGLNTEAFF
TGCAGCGCCCGTAGTGGACTGAACACTGAAGCTTTCTTT
>TRBV6-6|NA|TRBJ1-1|NA
CASSPRGGMNTEAFF
TGTGCCAGCAGTCCCCGGGGGGGAATGAACACTGAAGCTTTCTTT
>TRBV5-1|NA|TRBJ2-1|TRBD2
CASSWGLAGGRNEQFF
TGCGCCAGCAGCTGGGGACTAGCGGGGGGGAGAAATGAGCAGTTCTTC
>TRBV27|once|TRBJ1-2|TRBD1
CASSLNDRGHYGYTF
TGTGCCAGCAGTTTAAACGACAGGGGGCACTATGGCTACACCTTC
>TRBV6-6|NA|TRBJ2-1|TRBD2
CASSSSGGGLDEQFF
TGTGCCAGCAGTTCTAGCGGGGGGGGCCTGGATGAGCAGTTCTTC
>TRBV4-3|once|TRBJ1-2|NA
CASSHPDSYGYTF
TGCGCCAGCAGCCACCCCGACAGCTATGGCTACACCTTC
>TRBV14|once|TRBJ1-6|NA
CASSQRSSPLHF
TGTGCCAGCAGCCAAAGGTCTTCACCCCTCCACTTT
>TRBV5-6|NA|TRBJ1-2|NA
CASSLRGGSRGYTF
TGTGCCAGCAGCTTACGGGGAGGGAGCCGTGGCTACACCTTC
>TRBV18|NA|TRBJ1-4|TRBD1
CASSPRGQKNEKLFF
TGTGCCAGCTCACCAAGGGGACAGAAAAATGAAAAACTGTTTTTT
>TRBV18|NA|TRBJ2-3|NA
CASSPVGGTNTQYF
TGTGCCAGCTCCCCGGTTGGGGGCACAAATACGCAGTATTTT
>TRBV7-2|NA|TRBJ1-6|TRBD1
CASSQGQVVRGSPLHF
TGTGCCAGCAGTCAGGGACAGGTCGTTCGCGGTTCACCCCTCCACTTT
>TRBV2|NA|TRBJ1-1|NA
CASSPDLRDAEAFF
TGTGCCAGCAGTCCTGACCTCAGGGACGCTGAAGCTTTCTTT
>TRBV13|NA|TRBJ1-1|NA
CASSMYRATEAFF
TGTGCCAGCAGCATGTACAGGGCCACTGAAGCTTTCTTT
>TRBV7-3|NA|TRBJ2-2|NA
CASSLTSTRTGELFF
TGTGCCAGCAGCTTAACGTCGACAAGAACCGGGGAGCTGTTTTTT
>TRBV5-5|NA|TRBJ1-5|NA
CASSDEGSRQPQHF
TGTGCCAGCAGCGATGAGGGTAGCCGGCAGCCCCAGCATTTT
>TRBV12-5|few|TRBJ1-1|NA
CASGHAPGTEAFF
TGTGCTAGTGGTCACGCACCTGGCACTGAAGCTTTCTTT
>TRBV7-9|NA|TRBJ2-1|TRBD2
CASSSSGGDNEQFF
TGTGCCAGCAGTTCGAGCGGGGGGGACAATGAGCAGTTCTTC
>TRBV4-3|NA|TRBJ2-3|TRBD2
CASSQDAGGPDTQYF
TGCGCCAGCAGCCAAGATGCGGGGGGGCCAGATACGCAGTATTTT
>TRBV18|NA|TRBJ1-5|NA
CASSPLGISNQPQHF
TGTGCCAGCTCACCGTTAGGAATTAGCAATCAGCCCCAGCATTTT
>TRBV14|once|TRBJ1-1|NA
CASSRGLNTEAFF
TGTGCCAGCAGTCGGGGCTTGAACACTGAAGCTTTCTTT
>TRBV28|NA|TRBJ2-7|NA
CASQGAPTAYEQYF
TGTGCCAGCCAGGGCGCCCCCACGGCCTACGAGCAGTACTTC
>TRBV9|NA|TRBJ1-4|TRBD1
CASSPGTGGKLFF
TGTGCCAGCAGCCCCGGGACAGGGGGCAAACTGTTTTTT
>TRBV7-2|NA|TRBJ1-2|NA
CASSLAPGQNGYGYTF
TGTGCCAGCAGCTTAGCCCCCGGACAGAATGGCTATGGCTACACCTTC
>TRBV7-2|NA|TRBJ2-3|NA
CASSFDRITDTQYF
TGTGCCAGCAGCTTCGACAGGATCACAGATACGCAGTATTTT
>TRBV5-1|NA|TRBJ1-4|TRBD1
CASSAGGGTGEKLFF
TGCGCCAGCAGCGCCGGGGGGGGGACAGGTGAAAAACTGTTTTTT
>TRBV9|NA|TRBJ2-2|NA
CASSGDRAGELFF
TGTGCCAGCAGCGGGGATAGGGCCGGGGAGCTGTTTTTT
>TRBV11-2|NA|TRBJ2-2|NA
CASSLLGNTGELFF
TGTGCCAGCAGCTTACTGGGCAACACCGGGGAGCTGTTTTTT
>TRBV5-4|NA|TRBJ1-1|NA
CASSLGDMNTEAFF
TGTGCCAGCAGCTTGGGGGACATGAACACTGAAGCTTTCTTT
>TRBV7-8|NA|TRBJ1-4|NA
CASSLEEAGTYEKLFF
TGTGCCAGCAGCTTAGAAGAGGCCGGGACATATGAAAAACTGTTTTTT
>TRBV29-1|NA|TRBJ2-5|TRBD1
CSVEDGQGETQYF
TGCAGCGTTGAAGATGGACAGGGTGAGACCCAGTACTTC
>TRBV5-1|NA|TRBJ1-4|TRBD1
CASSLPSGADRGEKLFF
TGCGCCAGCAGCTTGCCGAGTGGCGCAGACAGGGGGGAAAAACTGTTTTTT
>TRBV19|NA|TRBJ2-2|NA
CASSIGGVSGELFF
TGTGCCAGTAGTATAGGCGGGGTCTCCGGGGAGCTGTTTTTT
>TRBV9|NA|TRBJ2-1|NA
CASSALGSFDEQFF
TGTGCCAGCAGCGCCTTAGGGTCCTTCGATGAGCAGTTCTTC
>TRBV10-3|NA|TRBJ1-1|NA
CASQAGALNTEAFF
TGTGCCAGCCAGGCAGGGGCCCTGAACACTGAAGCTTTCTTT
>TRBV18|NA|TRBJ2-1|TRBD1
CASSSNRGSYNEQFF
TGTGCCAGCTCATCGAACAGGGGCTCCTACAATGAGCAGTTCTTC
>TRBV5-8|NA|TRBJ2-1|TRBD2
CASSLGLAFDEQFF
TGTGCCAGCAGCCTCGGACTAGCGTTCGATGAGCAGTTCTTC
>TRBV13|NA|TRBJ1-1|TRBD1
CASSPYDRTGGAEAFF
TGTGCCAGCAGCCCTTATGATCGGACAGGGGGAGCCGAAGCTTTCTTT
>TRBV6-1|NA|TRBJ1-1|NA
CASSGTTEPLREAFF
TGTGCCAGCAGTGGAACGACAGAGCCCCTACGTGAAGCTTTCTTT
>TRBV19|NA|TRBJ1-5|TRBD1
CASKDRGSIQPQHF
TGTGCCAGTAAGGACAGGGGGTCTATTCAGCCCCAGCATTTT
>TRBV18|NA|TRBJ2-5|NA
CASSPQGQETQYF
TGTGCCAGCTCACCCCAGGGACAAGAGACCCAGTACTTC
>TRBV19|NA|TRBJ1-2|NA
CASSMGQNYGYTF
TGTGCCAGTAGTATGGGCCAGAATTATGGCTACACCTTC
>TRBV19|NA|TRBJ1-6|TRBD1
CASSIRDRVSPLHF
TGTGCCAGTAGTATAAGAGACAGGGTTTCACCCCTCCACTTT